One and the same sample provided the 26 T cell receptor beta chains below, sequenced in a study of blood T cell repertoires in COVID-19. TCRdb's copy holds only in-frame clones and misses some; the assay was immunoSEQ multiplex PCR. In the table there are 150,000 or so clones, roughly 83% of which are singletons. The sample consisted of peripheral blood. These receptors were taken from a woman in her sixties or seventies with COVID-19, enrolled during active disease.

CDR3 residues: CASSEDRGSFNTGELFF. DNA of the CDR3: TGTGCCAGCAGTGAAGACAGGGGGTCCTTCAACACCGGGGAGCTGTTTTTT. The chain recombines TRBV6-1 with TRBJ2-2, with TRBD1 matching 8 bases. Germline CDR1 MNHNS, CDR2 SASEGT. V was pared by 1 base and J by 2 bases, with 6 bases of the junction left unmatched. This CDR3 has 17 amino acids.

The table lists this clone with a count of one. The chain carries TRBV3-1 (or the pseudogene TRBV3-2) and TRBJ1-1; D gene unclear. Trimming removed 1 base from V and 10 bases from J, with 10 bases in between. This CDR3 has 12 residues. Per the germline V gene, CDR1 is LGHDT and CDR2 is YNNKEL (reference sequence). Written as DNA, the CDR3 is TGTGCCAGCAGCCAAGGGTCCCTTAGAGCTTTCTTT. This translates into CASSQGSLRAFF.

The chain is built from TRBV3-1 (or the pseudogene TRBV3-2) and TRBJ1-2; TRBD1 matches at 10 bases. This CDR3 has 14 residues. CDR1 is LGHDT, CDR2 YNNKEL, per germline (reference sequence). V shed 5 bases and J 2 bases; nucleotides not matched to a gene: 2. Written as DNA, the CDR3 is TGTGCCAGCAGCGACAGGGGGCTAAACTATGGCTACACCTTC. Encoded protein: CASSDRGLNYGYTF.

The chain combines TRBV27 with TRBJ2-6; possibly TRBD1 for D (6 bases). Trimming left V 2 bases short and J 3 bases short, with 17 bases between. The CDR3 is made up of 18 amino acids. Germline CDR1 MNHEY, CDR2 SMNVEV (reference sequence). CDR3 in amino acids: CASSLGRTVLFGANVLTF. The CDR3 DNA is TGTGCCAGCAGTTTAGGGCGGACAGTTCTTTTTGGGGCCAACGTCCTGACTTTC. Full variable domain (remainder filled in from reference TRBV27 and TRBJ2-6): EAQVTQNPRYLITVTGKKLTVTCSQNMNHEYMSWYRQDPGLGLRQIYYSMNVEVTDKGDVPEGYKVSRKEKRNFPLILESPSPNQTSLYFCASSLGRTVLFGANVLTFGAGSRLTVL.

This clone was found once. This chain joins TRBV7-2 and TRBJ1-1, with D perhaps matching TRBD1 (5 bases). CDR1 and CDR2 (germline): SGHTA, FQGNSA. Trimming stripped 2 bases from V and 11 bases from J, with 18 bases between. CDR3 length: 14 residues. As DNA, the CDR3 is TGTGCCAGCAGCTTATCTGGCGCAGGTCGGGGGGCTTTCTTT. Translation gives CASSLSGAGRGAFF. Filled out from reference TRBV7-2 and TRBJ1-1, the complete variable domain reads GAGVSQSPSNKVTEKGKDVELRCDPISGHTALYWYRQSLGQGLEFLIYFQGNSAPDKSGLPSDRFSAERTGGSVSTLTIQRTQQEDSAVYLCASSLSGAGRGAFFGQGTRLTVV.

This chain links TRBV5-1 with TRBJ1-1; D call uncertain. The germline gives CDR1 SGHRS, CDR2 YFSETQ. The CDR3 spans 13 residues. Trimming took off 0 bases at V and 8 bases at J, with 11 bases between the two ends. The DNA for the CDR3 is TGCGCCAGCAGCTTGGTAGGACTTCAAGAAGCTTTCTTT. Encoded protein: CASSLVGLQEAFF.

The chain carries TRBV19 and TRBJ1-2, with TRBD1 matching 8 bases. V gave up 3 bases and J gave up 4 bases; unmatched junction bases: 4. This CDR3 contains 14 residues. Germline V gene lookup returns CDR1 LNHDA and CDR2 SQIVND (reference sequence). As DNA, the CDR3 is TGTGCCAGTAGTATCCAGGGGGCCTCCTATGGCTACACCTTC. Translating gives CASSIQGASYGYTF.

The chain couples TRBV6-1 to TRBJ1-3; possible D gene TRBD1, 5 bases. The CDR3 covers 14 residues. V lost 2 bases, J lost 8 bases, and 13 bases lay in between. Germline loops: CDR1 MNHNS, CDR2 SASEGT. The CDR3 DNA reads TGTGCCAGCAGTGAATGGGCAGGGAGGGACACCATATATTTT. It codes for CASSEWAGRDTIYF.

The CDR3 nucleotides are TGTGCCAGTAGTACGACGGGAAGTAGTCCACCCTACGAGCAGTACTTC. Amino acids: CASSTTGSSPPYEQYF. The chain combines TRBV19 with TRBJ2-7, with D maybe TRBD2 (5 bases). V lost 4 bases and J 2 bases, leaving 18 bases between the germline ends. The CDR3 contains 16 residues. CDR1 and CDR2 from the germline V gene are LNHDA and SQIVND (reference sequence).

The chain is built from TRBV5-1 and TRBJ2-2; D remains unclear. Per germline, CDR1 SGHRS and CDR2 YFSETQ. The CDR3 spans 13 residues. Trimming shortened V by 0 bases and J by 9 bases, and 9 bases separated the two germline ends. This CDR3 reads CASSLVVERELFF. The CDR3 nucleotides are TGCGCCAGCAGCTTGGTTGTGGAGCGGGAGCTGTTTTTT.

CDR3 amino acids: CASSYESDYGYTF. Written as DNA, the CDR3 is TGTGCCAGCAGTTACGAGAGTGACTATGGCTACACCTTC. The chain recombines TRBV6-6 with TRBJ1-2, with D unresolved. From germline, CDR1 is MNHNY and CDR2 SVGAGI (reference sequence). CDR3 length: 13 amino acids. Deletions cut 2 bases from V and 3 bases from J, with 7 bases between.

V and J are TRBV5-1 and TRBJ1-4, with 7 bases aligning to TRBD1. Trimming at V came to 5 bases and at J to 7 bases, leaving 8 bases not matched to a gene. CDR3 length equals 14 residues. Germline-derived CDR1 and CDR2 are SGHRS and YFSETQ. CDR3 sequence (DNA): TGCGCCAGCAGTGACGACAGGGCGGGTGAAAAACTGTTTTTT. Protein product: CASSDDRAGEKLFF.

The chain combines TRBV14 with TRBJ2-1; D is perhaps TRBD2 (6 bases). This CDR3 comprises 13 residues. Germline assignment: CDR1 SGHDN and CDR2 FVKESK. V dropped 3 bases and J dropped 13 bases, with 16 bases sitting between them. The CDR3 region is CASSQALATAQFF. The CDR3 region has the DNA TGTGCCAGCAGCCAGGCTCTAGCGACGGCTCAGTTCTTC.

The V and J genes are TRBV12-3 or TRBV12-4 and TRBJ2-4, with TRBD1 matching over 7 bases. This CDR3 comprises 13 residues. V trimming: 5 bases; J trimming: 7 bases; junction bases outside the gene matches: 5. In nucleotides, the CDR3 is TGTGCCAGCAGTCGACAGGGTAGGAACATTCAGTACTTC. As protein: CASSRQGRNIQYF.

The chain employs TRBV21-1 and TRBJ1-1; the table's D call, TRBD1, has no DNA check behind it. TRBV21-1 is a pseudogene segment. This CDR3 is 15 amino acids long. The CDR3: CASSLGTGKNTEAFF. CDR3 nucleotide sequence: TGTGCCAGCAGCTTAGGGACAGGGAAGAACACTGAAGCTTTCTTT.

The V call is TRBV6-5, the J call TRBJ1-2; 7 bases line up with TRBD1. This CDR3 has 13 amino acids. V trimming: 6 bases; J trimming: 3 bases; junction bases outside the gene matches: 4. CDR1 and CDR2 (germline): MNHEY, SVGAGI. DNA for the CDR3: TGTGCCAGCAGCCCCCAGGGGGACTATGGCTACACCTTC. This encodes CASSPQGDYGYTF.

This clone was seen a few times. The CDR3 DNA reads TGCAGCGTTTCGACAGCCTACGAGCAGTACTTC. Translating gives CSVSTAYEQYF. The chain recombines TRBV29-1 with TRBJ2-7, with a tentative D call TRBD1 (5 bases). The V gene lost 5 bases and the J gene lost 2 bases, with 7 bases spanning the gap. The germline CDR1 and CDR2 sequences are SQVTM and ANQGSEA. The CDR3 is 11 residues long.

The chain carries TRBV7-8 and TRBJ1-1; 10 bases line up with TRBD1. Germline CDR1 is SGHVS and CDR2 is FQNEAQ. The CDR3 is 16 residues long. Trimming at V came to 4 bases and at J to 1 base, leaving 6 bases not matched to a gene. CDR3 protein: CASSYRGQGTNTEAFF. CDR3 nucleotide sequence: TGTGCCAGCAGCTATAGGGGACAGGGGACGAACACTGAAGCTTTCTTT.

The CDR3 sequence is CATSRDPAVMNTEAFF. CDR3 DNA sequence: TGTGCCACCAGCAGAGATCCCGCAGTCATGAACACTGAAGCTTTCTTT. J is TRBJ1-1 and V is TRBV15; D is unclear. The length of the CDR3 is 16 residues. Looked up from germline, CDR1 is LNHNV and CDR2 is YYDKDF (reference sequence). The germline V and J ends were trimmed by 0 bases and 0 bases, with 11 bases remaining between them. The full variable domain, rest sourced from reference TRBV15 and TRBJ1-1, is DAMVIQNPRYQVTQFGKPVTLSCSQTLNHNVMYWYQQKSSQAPKLLFHYYDKDFNNEADTPDNFQSRRPNTSFCFLDIRSPGLGDTAMYLCATSRDPAVMNTEAFFGQGTRLTVV.

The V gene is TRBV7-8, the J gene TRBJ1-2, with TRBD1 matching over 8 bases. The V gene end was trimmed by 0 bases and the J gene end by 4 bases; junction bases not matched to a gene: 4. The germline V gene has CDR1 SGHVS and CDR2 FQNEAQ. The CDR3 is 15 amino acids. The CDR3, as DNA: TGTGCCAGCAGCTTAGCGGCAGGGGGCCTCTATGGCTACACCTTC. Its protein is CASSLAAGGLYGYTF.

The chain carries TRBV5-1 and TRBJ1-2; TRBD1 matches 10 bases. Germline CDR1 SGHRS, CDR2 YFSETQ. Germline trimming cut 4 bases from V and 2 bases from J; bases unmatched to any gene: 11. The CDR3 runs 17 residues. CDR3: CASSGRDRGSINYGYTF. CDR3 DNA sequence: TGCGCCAGCAGCGGCCGGGACAGGGGAAGTATCAACTATGGCTACACCTTC.

The chain's CDR3 is CASSLGHTGGLGKLFF. CDR3 sequence (DNA): TGTGCCAGCAGCTTGGGGCACACAGGGGGCTTGGGAAAACTGTTTTTT. This rearrangement joins TRBV11-2 to TRBJ1-4, with 9 bases fitting TRBD1. This CDR3 contains 16 residues. V lost 3 bases and J lost 10; bases outside the gene matches: 12. Germline V gives CDR1 SGHAT, CDR2 FQNNGV.

CDR3 in DNA: TGTGCTAGTGGTTTGTACAGGCCCCTGAACACTGAAGCTTTCTTT. Translation: CASGLYRPLNTEAFF. The genes are TRBV12-5 and TRBJ1-1; D perhaps matches TRBD1 (5 bases). CDR3 size: 15 residues. Germline CDR1 is LGHNT and CDR2 is FRNRAP. V was clipped by 2 bases and J by 0 bases, with 10 bases between them.

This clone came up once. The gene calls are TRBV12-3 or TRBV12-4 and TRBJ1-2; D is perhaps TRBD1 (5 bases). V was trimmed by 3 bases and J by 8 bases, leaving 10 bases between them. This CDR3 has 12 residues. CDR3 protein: CASSFGAGGYTF. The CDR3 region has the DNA TGTGCCAGCAGTTTTGGGGCGGGAGGCTACACCTTC.

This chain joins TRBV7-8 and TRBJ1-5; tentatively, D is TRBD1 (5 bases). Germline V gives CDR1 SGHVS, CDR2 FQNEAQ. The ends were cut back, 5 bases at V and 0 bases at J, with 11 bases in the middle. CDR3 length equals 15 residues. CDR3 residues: CASSPGTNSNQPQHF. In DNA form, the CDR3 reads TGTGCCAGCAGCCCCGGGACTAATAGCAATCAGCCCCAGCATTTT. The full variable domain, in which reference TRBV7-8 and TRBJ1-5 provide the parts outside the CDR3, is GAGVSQSPRYKVAKRGQDVALRCDPISGHVSLFWYQQALGQGPEFLTYFQNEAQLDKSGLPSDRFFAERPEGSVSTLKIQRTQQEDSAVYLCASSPGTNSNQPQHFGDGTRLSIL.

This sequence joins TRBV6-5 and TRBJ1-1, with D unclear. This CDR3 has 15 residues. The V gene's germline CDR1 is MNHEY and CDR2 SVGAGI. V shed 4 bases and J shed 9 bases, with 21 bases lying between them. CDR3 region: CASSSPTKRTLKAFF. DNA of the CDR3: TGTGCCAGCAGTTCCCCGACCAAAAGAACACTAAAAGCTTTCTTT.